The clone carrying this TCR beta chain was seen repeatedly, ten times or more. Its antigen is still unknown. Germline lookup yields CDR1 MDHEN and CDR2 SYDVKM. The CDR3 is made up of 12 amino acids. V lost 1 base and J 5 bases, leaving 5 bases between the germline ends. The source of the sample is a study of human T cells and chemical hapten exposure. Study-level points and caveats: Sensitization with DPC brought no change to TCRs above 1 in 1000 in frequency.

Noted time point: patch test 3, about 24 weeks after DPC sensitization. Regarding treatment: therapeutic diphenylcyclopropenone sensitization with weekly scalp DPC. Single cDNA molecules in the library carried unique molecular identifiers attached during preparation. TCRdb re-derived calls from the RACE reads in MiXCR, one entry per CDR3 protein. This table has about 90,000 distinct CDR3 sequences, about a tenth appearing once. The sequencing here drew on whole blood, taken in connection with sensitization to the hapten diphenylcyclopropenone (DPC). The V gene is TRBV28, the J gene TRBJ1-1; D is unresolved. The sequence was collected from a woman in her 30s with alopecia areata. Some clones in this sample may be carry-over from other donors' samples. CDR3 bases: TGTGCCAGCAGTTTATACCGAACTGAAGCTTTCTTT. It specifies CASSLYRTEAFF.